This TCR beta chain was sequenced for a study of blood T cells in healthy people across ages. Regarding the study as a whole: Whereas aged donors had fewer naive CD4+ cells, long-lived donors had more of them and higher diversity. Across samples, TCR beta diversity tracked strongly with naive T cell percentage.

This clonotype was observed many times. Antigen unknown. With a J-beta primer mix and a sample-barcoded 5' primer, a second PCR ran roughly 6 to 11 cycles. TCRdb recomputed calls from the 5' RACE reads with MiXCR, one row per CDR3 protein. This sample has some 710,000 distinct CDR3 sequences, with about 46% found just once. Each donor had around 11 milliliters of peripheral blood drawn. Germline-derived CDR1 and CDR2 are DFQATT and SNEGSKA (reference sequence). V was pared by 3 bases and J by 8 bases, with 28 bases between. The CDR3 extends over 17 amino acids. The chain carries TRBV20-1 and TRBJ1-2; D unclear. Sample: blood. The origin of this receptor is a man of 80 years or more in good health. The CDR3 coding sequence is TGCAGTGCTAGTGACGACGCTTTTCTTTATGGCATCCTGGGCTACACCTTC. This encodes CSASDDAFLYGILGYTF.